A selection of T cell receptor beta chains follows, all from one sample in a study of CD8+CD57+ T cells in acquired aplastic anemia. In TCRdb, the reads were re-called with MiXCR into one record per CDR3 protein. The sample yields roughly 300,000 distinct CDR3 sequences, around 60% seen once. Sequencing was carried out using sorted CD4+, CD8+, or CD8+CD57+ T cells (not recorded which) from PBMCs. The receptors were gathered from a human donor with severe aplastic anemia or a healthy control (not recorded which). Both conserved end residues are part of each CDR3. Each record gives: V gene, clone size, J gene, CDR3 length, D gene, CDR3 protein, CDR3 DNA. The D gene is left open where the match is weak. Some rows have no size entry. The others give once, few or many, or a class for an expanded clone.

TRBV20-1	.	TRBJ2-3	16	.	CSAEKPGTGDEDTQYF	TGCAGTGCTGAAAAACCGGGGACGGGGGACGAGGATACGCAGTATTTT
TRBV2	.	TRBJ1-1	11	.	CASSGEAEAFF	TGTGCCAGCAGTGGGGAGGCTGAAGCTTTCTTT
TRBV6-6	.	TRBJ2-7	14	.	CASSSLGGGHEQYF	TGTGCCAGCAGTTCGTTGGGGGGCGGCCACGAGCAGTACTTC
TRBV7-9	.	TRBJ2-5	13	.	CASSLIAEETQYF	TGTGCCAGCAGCTTAATCGCAGAAGAGACCCAGTACTTC
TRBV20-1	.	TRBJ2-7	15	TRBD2	CSARARLAGTYEQYF	TGCAGTGCTAGAGCCCGACTAGCGGGAACCTACGAGCAGTACTTC
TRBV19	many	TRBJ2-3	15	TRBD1	CASTGGTGRSDTQYF	TGTGCCAGTACCGGAGGGACAGGGAGATCGGATACGCAGTATTTT
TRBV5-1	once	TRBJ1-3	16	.	CASSLGGGALGNTIYF	TGCGCCAGCAGCTTGGGCGGGGGAGCGCTCGGAAACACCATATATTTT
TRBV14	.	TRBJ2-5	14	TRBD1	CASSRGQQPETQYF	TGTGCCAGCAGCCGGGGACAGCAACCAGAGACCCAGTACTTC
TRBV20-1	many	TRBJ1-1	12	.	CSASVQNTEAFF	TGCAGTGCTAGTGTGCAGAACACTGAAGCTTTCTTT
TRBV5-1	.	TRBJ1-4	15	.	CASSRGTDFNEKLFF	TGCGCCAGCAGCCGAGGGACTGACTTTAATGAAAAACTGTTTTTT
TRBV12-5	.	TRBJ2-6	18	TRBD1	CASGPPGRQGAGANVLTF	TGTGCTAGTGGTCCCCCGGGGAGACAGGGGGCTGGGGCCAACGTCCTGACTTTC
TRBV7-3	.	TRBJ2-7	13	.	CASSLNLLDEQYF	TGTGCCAGCAGCTTAAATCTTCTGGACGAGCAGTACTTC
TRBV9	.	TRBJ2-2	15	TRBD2	CASSAAGETTGGLFF	TGTGCCAGCAGCGCCGCGGGGGAAACCACCGGGGGGCTGTTTTTT
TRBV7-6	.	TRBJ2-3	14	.	CASSLFPGTDTQYF	TGTGCCAGCAGCTTATTCCCAGGAACAGATACGCAGTATTTT
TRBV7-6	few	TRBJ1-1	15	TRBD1	CASSLQGAGNTEAFF	TGTGCCAGCAGCTTACAGGGGGCTGGGAACACTGAAGCTTTCTTT
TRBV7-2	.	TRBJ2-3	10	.	CASSIRDTDF	TGTGCCAGCAGCATACGGGACACGGATTTT
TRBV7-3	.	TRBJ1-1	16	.	CASSLPFPRVNTEAFF	TGTGCCAGCAGCTTACCCTTCCCAAGGGTAAACACTGAAGCTTTCTTT
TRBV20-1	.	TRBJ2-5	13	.	CSARVLEGETQYF	TGCAGTGCTAGAGTACTAGAGGGAGAGACCCAGTACTTC
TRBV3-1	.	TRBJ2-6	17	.	CASSQDESYSGANVLTF	TGTGCCAGCAGCCAAGATGAGAGCTACTCTGGGGCCAACGTCCTGACTTTC
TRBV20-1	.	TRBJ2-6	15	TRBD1	CSAKGDSSGANVLTF	TGCAGTGCTAAGGGGGACAGCTCTGGGGCCAACGTCCTGACTTTC
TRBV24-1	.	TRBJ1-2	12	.	CATHETFHGYTF	TGTGCCACCCATGAGACTTTCCATGGCTACACCTTC
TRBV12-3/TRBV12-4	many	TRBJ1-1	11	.	CASSLDTEAFF	TGTGCCAGCAGCCTCGACACTGAAGCTTTCTTT
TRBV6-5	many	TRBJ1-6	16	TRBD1	CASSPTRDRRNSPLHF	TGTGCCAGCAGCCCCACCCGGGACAGACGAAATTCACCCCTCCACTTT
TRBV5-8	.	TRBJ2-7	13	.	CASSFGLGYEQYF	TGTGCCAGCAGCTTCGGCCTGGGCTACGAGCAGTACTTC
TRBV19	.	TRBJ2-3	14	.	CASSEDGRTDTQYF	TGTGCCAGTAGTGAGGACGGTCGCACAGATACGCAGTATTTT
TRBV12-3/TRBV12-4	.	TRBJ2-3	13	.	CASRLPSTDTQYF	TGTGCCAGCAGGCTTCCGTCCACAGATACGCAGTATTTT